The present T cell receptor (beta chain) was sequenced within a study of patients and donors after allogeneic stem cell transplantation. One entry per CDR3 protein results from TCRdb running MiXCR on the RT-PCR reads. The data hold over 350,000 distinct CDR3 sequences, with roughly 17% observed a single time. The CDR3 spans 14 residues. V dropped 3 bases and J dropped 0 bases, with 8 bases sitting between them. Per the germline V gene, CDR1 is SEHNR and CDR2 is FQNEAQ (reference sequence). The sample was blood, either unsorted or a sorted T cell fraction (not recorded which). The clonotype was recovered from a human donor who was either an allogeneic HSCT recipient or a stem cell or donor lymphocyte infusion donor (not recorded which). It is not recorded whose cells these are; they may come from a transplant donor. This chain connects TRBV7-9 to TRBJ1-1; no clear D gene. CDR3 amino acids: CASSFLSLNTEAFF. Here the CDR3 DNA reads TGTGCCAGCAGCTTTCTATCCTTGAACACTGAAGCTTTCTTT.